A selection of T cell receptor beta chains follows, all from one sample in a study of control samples from healthy donors and cancer patients. Profiled with immunoSEQ multiplex PCR; TCRdb holds only in-frame clones, not every one. The sample holds under 200,000 clones, 91% seen once. Source material: blood. All receptors derive from a woman under 40 in good health. The CDR3 runs from the conserved cysteine through the conserved F or W. D genes are given only for firm matches. Size is omitted from some rows. Given values are once, few, many or a class for expanded clones.

d_call: TRBD2
j_call: TRBJ2-3
clone_size: NA
v_call: TRBV29-1
cdr3_aa: CSVEGGLASTDTQYF
cdr3_nt: TGCAGCGTTGAAGGGGGACTAGCGAGCACAGATACGCAGTATTTT

d_call: NA
j_call: TRBJ2-1
clone_size: NA
v_call: TRBV9
cdr3_aa: CASSVATARDEQFF
cdr3_nt: TGTGCCAGCAGCGTAGCTACGGCTAGGGATGAGCAGTTCTTC

d_call: NA
j_call: TRBJ1-2
clone_size: once
v_call: TRBV19
cdr3_aa: CASRARNYGYTF
cdr3_nt: TGTGCCAGTAGAGCTCGGAACTATGGCTACACCTTC

d_call: TRBD1
j_call: TRBJ1-5
clone_size: NA
v_call: TRBV19
cdr3_aa: CASSIGDRGLNQPQHF
cdr3_nt: TGTGCCAGTAGTATAGGGGACAGGGGGCTGAATCAGCCCCAGCATTTT

d_call: TRBD2
j_call: TRBJ2-7
clone_size: NA
v_call: TRBV5-5
cdr3_aa: CASSTPGTSSYEQYF
cdr3_nt: TGTGCCAGCAGCACCCCGGGGACTAGCTCCTACGAGCAGTACTTC

d_call: NA
j_call: TRBJ1-5
clone_size: NA
v_call: TRBV5-4
cdr3_aa: CASSLDQGSGQPQHF
cdr3_nt: TGTGCCAGCAGCTTGGACCAGGGGAGTGGTCAGCCCCAGCATTTT

d_call: NA
j_call: TRBJ1-6
clone_size: NA
v_call: TRBV21-1
cdr3_aa: CASSNPNSEQFRSYNSPLHF
cdr3_nt: TGTGCCAGCAGCAATCCAAATTCCGAACAGTTTCGCTCCTATAATTCACCCCTCCACTTT

d_call: NA
j_call: TRBJ1-5
clone_size: NA
v_call: TRBV6-4
cdr3_aa: CASSEDGTNQPQHF
cdr3_nt: TGTGCCAGCAGTGAGGACGGAACCAATCAGCCCCAGCATTTT

d_call: NA
j_call: TRBJ2-1
clone_size: NA
v_call: TRBV7-9
cdr3_aa: CASSLEGNEQFF
cdr3_nt: TGTGCCAGCAGCTTAGAAGGAAATGAGCAGTTCTTC

d_call: NA
j_call: TRBJ2-2
clone_size: NA
v_call: TRBV6-1
cdr3_aa: CASSEMGTGELFF
cdr3_nt: TGTGCCAGCAGTGAAATGGGGACCGGGGAGCTGTTTTTT

d_call: TRBD1
j_call: TRBJ1-5
clone_size: NA
v_call: TRBV6-5
cdr3_aa: CASTIDRVDQPQHF
cdr3_nt: TGTGCCAGCACCATTGACAGGGTCGATCAGCCCCAGCATTTT

d_call: TRBD2
j_call: TRBJ2-3
clone_size: NA
v_call: TRBV4-2
cdr3_aa: CASSQDRGGPDTQYF
cdr3_nt: TGTGCCAGCAGCCAAGATCGGGGGGGGCCAGATACGCAGTATTTT

d_call: NA
j_call: TRBJ1-1
clone_size: NA
v_call: TRBV19
cdr3_aa: CASSMGQGPLGTEAFF
cdr3_nt: TGTGCCAGTAGTATGGGGCAGGGGCCCTTGGGCACTGAAGCTTTCTTT

d_call: NA
j_call: TRBJ2-3
clone_size: few
v_call: TRBV7-9
cdr3_aa: CASSSRDSTDTQYF
cdr3_nt: TGTGCCAGCAGCTCCAGGGATAGCACAGATACGCAGTATTTT

d_call: TRBD2
j_call: TRBJ2-3
clone_size: NA
v_call: TRBV18
cdr3_aa: CASSETSGSTDTQYF
cdr3_nt: TGTGCCAGCTCAGAGACTAGCGGGAGTACAGATACGCAGTATTTT

d_call: TRBD1
j_call: TRBJ2-2
clone_size: NA
v_call: TRBV6-5
cdr3_aa: CASRLQGASTGELFF
cdr3_nt: TGTGCCAGCAGATTACAGGGGGCGAGCACCGGGGAGCTGTTTTTT

d_call: NA
j_call: TRBJ1-1
clone_size: NA
v_call: TRBV7-9
cdr3_aa: CASSSGLGNTEAFF
cdr3_nt: TGTGCCAGCAGCTCAGGATTAGGGAACACTGAAGCTTTCTTT

d_call: TRBD1
j_call: TRBJ1-1
clone_size: NA
v_call: TRBV12-3/TRBV12-4
cdr3_aa: CASRGQVRTEAFF
cdr3_nt: TGTGCCAGCAGGGGACAGGTCCGGACTGAAGCTTTCTTT

d_call: NA
j_call: TRBJ2-7
clone_size: NA
v_call: TRBV7-9
cdr3_aa: CASSLRYEQYF
cdr3_nt: TGTGCCAGCAGCTTACGGTACGAGCAGTACTTC

d_call: NA
j_call: TRBJ2-1
clone_size: once
v_call: TRBV7-2
cdr3_aa: CASNPDRRNEQFF
cdr3_nt: TGTGCCAGCAACCCGGATAGACGGAATGAGCAGTTCTTC

d_call: NA
j_call: TRBJ1-2
clone_size: NA
v_call: TRBV5-4
cdr3_aa: CASSLAGDYGYTF
cdr3_nt: TGTGCCAGCAGCTTGGCAGGGGACTATGGCTACACCTTC

d_call: NA
j_call: TRBJ1-5
clone_size: NA
v_call: TRBV27
cdr3_aa: CASSLGGSNQPQHF
cdr3_nt: TGTGCCAGCAGTTTGGGCGGTAGCAATCAGCCCCAGCATTTT

d_call: NA
j_call: TRBJ1-6
clone_size: NA
v_call: TRBV6-5
cdr3_aa: CASTGNNSPLHF
cdr3_nt: TGTGCCAGCACAGGAAATAATTCACCCCTCCACTTT

d_call: NA
j_call: TRBJ1-1
clone_size: NA
v_call: TRBV5-1
cdr3_aa: CASKVRGQPNTEAFF
cdr3_nt: TGCGCCAGCAAGGTGAGGGGACAACCGAACACTGAAGCTTTCTTT

d_call: NA
j_call: TRBJ2-2
clone_size: NA
v_call: TRBV2
cdr3_aa: CASSEQGTGELFF
cdr3_nt: TGTGCCAGCAGTGAACAGGGGACCGGGGAGCTGTTTTTT

d_call: TRBD1
j_call: TRBJ1-2
clone_size: NA
v_call: TRBV11-3
cdr3_aa: CASSLGDRGGGYTF
cdr3_nt: TGTGCCAGCAGCTTAGGGGACAGGGGAGGTGGCTACACCTTC

d_call: TRBD1
j_call: TRBJ1-5
clone_size: NA
v_call: TRBV19
cdr3_aa: CASSRRDRDSNQPQHF
cdr3_nt: TGTGCCAGTAGCCGCCGGGACAGGGATAGCAATCAGCCCCAGCATTTT

d_call: NA
j_call: TRBJ2-3
clone_size: NA
v_call: TRBV7-3
cdr3_aa: CASSLNASPDTQYF
cdr3_nt: TGTGCCAGCAGCTTAAACGCTAGCCCAGATACGCAGTATTTT

d_call: NA
j_call: TRBJ1-4
clone_size: NA
v_call: TRBV10-3
cdr3_aa: CAISRGNEKLFF
cdr3_nt: TGTGCCATCAGCAGGGGTAATGAAAAACTGTTTTTT

d_call: NA
j_call: TRBJ1-4
clone_size: NA
v_call: TRBV5-3
cdr3_aa: CARRAPATNEKLFF
cdr3_nt: TGTGCCAGAAGGGCACCCGCAACTAATGAAAAACTGTTTTTT

d_call: TRBD1
j_call: TRBJ1-1
clone_size: NA
v_call: TRBV7-2
cdr3_aa: CASSPRQGAVTEAFF
cdr3_nt: TGTGCCAGCAGCCCCCGACAGGGGGCCGTCACTGAAGCTTTCTTT

d_call: NA
j_call: TRBJ2-3
clone_size: NA
v_call: TRBV9
cdr3_aa: CASSESGASTDTQYF
cdr3_nt: TGTGCCAGCAGCGAGAGCGGAGCTAGCACAGATACGCAGTATTTT

d_call: NA
j_call: TRBJ1-5
clone_size: few
v_call: TRBV27
cdr3_aa: CASSLWGRPNQPQHF
cdr3_nt: TGTGCCAGCAGTTTATGGGGCAGGCCCAATCAGCCCCAGCATTTT

d_call: NA
j_call: TRBJ2-1
clone_size: NA
v_call: TRBV30
cdr3_aa: CAWRREIYNEQFF
cdr3_nt: TGTGCCTGGAGGCGCGAAATCTACAATGAGCAGTTCTTC

d_call: NA
j_call: TRBJ2-3
clone_size: NA
v_call: TRBV7-2
cdr3_aa: CASSLGGGPDTQYF
cdr3_nt: TGTGCCAGCAGCTTGGGGGGAGGTCCCGATACGCAGTATTTT

d_call: TRBD2
j_call: TRBJ2-2
clone_size: NA
v_call: TRBV28
cdr3_aa: CASSSQGWAGGRQNTGELFF
cdr3_nt: TGTGCCAGCAGTTCGCAGGGGTGGGCGGGAGGAAGACAGAACACCGGGGAGCTGTTTTTT

d_call: TRBD2
j_call: TRBJ2-7
clone_size: NA
v_call: TRBV7-6
cdr3_aa: CASSLFTSGRGEQYF
cdr3_nt: TGTGCCAGCAGCTTATTTACTAGCGGGAGGGGTGAGCAGTACTTC

d_call: TRBD2
j_call: TRBJ2-2
clone_size: NA
v_call: TRBV30
cdr3_aa: CAWRREGLDTGELFF
cdr3_nt: TGTGCCTGGAGGCGGGAGGGCCTGGACACCGGGGAGCTGTTTTTT

d_call: TRBD2
j_call: TRBJ2-2
clone_size: NA
v_call: TRBV5-1
cdr3_aa: CASSSGLAGTGELFF
cdr3_nt: TGCGCCAGCAGCTCGGGACTAGCGGGCACCGGGGAGCTGTTTTTT

d_call: NA
j_call: TRBJ2-7
clone_size: once
v_call: TRBV5-4
cdr3_aa: CASSESGDSYEQYF
cdr3_nt: TGTGCCAGCAGCGAGTCCGGGGACTCCTACGAGCAGTACTTC

d_call: TRBD2
j_call: TRBJ2-1
clone_size: NA
v_call: TRBV15
cdr3_aa: CATSRLRAGGFSNEQFF
cdr3_nt: TGTGCCACCAGCAGACTCCGAGCGGGAGGGTTTTCGAATGAGCAGTTCTTC

d_call: NA
j_call: TRBJ2-3
clone_size: NA
v_call: TRBV11-2
cdr3_aa: CASRRPGLYTDTQYF
cdr3_nt: TGTGCCAGCAGACGTCCGGGACTTTACACAGATACGCAGTATTTT

d_call: TRBD2
j_call: TRBJ2-1
clone_size: NA
v_call: TRBV27
cdr3_aa: CASSLDPGLAGSSYNEQFF
cdr3_nt: TGTGCCAGCAGTTTAGATCCGGGACTAGCGGGGAGCTCCTACAATGAGCAGTTCTTC

d_call: TRBD2
j_call: TRBJ2-3
clone_size: NA
v_call: TRBV10-3
cdr3_aa: CAISGGGPDTQYF
cdr3_nt: TGTGCCATCAGTGGGGGAGGGCCCGATACGCAGTATTTT

d_call: NA
j_call: TRBJ1-5
clone_size: NA
v_call: TRBV4-1
cdr3_aa: CASSQEEGLSNQPQHF
cdr3_nt: TGCGCCAGCAGCCAAGAAGAGGGACTTAGCAATCAGCCCCAGCATTTT

d_call: NA
j_call: TRBJ2-7
clone_size: NA
v_call: TRBV3-1/TRBV3-2
cdr3_aa: CASSQDPRGTYEQYF
cdr3_nt: TGTGCCAGCAGCCAAGATCCCAGGGGAACCTACGAGCAGTACTTC

d_call: TRBD2
j_call: TRBJ2-7
clone_size: once
v_call: TRBV6-5
cdr3_aa: CASSYSASGGYEQYF
cdr3_nt: TGTGCCAGCAGTTACTCAGCTAGCGGGGGATACGAGCAGTACTTC

d_call: TRBD1
j_call: TRBJ2-1
clone_size: NA
v_call: TRBV27
cdr3_aa: CASSLLGQGSYNEQFF
cdr3_nt: TGTGCCAGCAGTTTACTAGGACAGGGGTCCTACAATGAGCAGTTCTTC

d_call: TRBD2
j_call: TRBJ2-1
clone_size: NA
v_call: TRBV2
cdr3_aa: CASSESGGSYNEQFF
cdr3_nt: TGTGCCAGCAGTGAATCGGGGGGGTCTTACAATGAGCAGTTCTTC

d_call: NA
j_call: TRBJ2-1
clone_size: once
v_call: TRBV21-1
cdr3_aa: CASSKDERSSYNEQFF
cdr3_nt: TGTGCCAGCAGCAAAGATGAGCGGAGCTCCTACAATGAGCAGTTCTTC